One and the same sample provided the 13 T cell receptor beta chains below, sequenced in a study of blood T cell repertoires in COVID-19. Here immunoSEQ multiplex PCR was the method, and the copy in TCRdb shows in-frame clones only, minus some. The sample has around 220,000 clones, roughly 80% seen once. The sequenced material came from peripheral blood. These receptors came from a human donor in a cohort sampled during active COVID-19.

This chain links TRBV18 with TRBJ1-5; perhaps TRBD1 as D (6 bases). Germline V lookup: CDR1 KGHSH, CDR2 LQKENI. The V end was cut by 5 bases, the J end by 1 base, with 12 bases between. The CDR3 totals 15 residues. The CDR3 protein is CASSGGAQSNQPQHF. CDR3 nucleotides: TGTGCCAGCTCAGGGGGGGCTCAGAGCAATCAGCCCCAGCATTTT.

The chain combines TRBV5-6 with TRBJ2-5; D is ambiguous. This CDR3 is built from 13 residues. V dropped 2 bases and J dropped 4 bases, with 9 bases sitting between them. Germline loops: CDR1 SGHDT, CDR2 YYEEEE. The CDR3 region is CASSFVSGETQYF. For the CDR3, the DNA is TGTGCCAGCAGCTTCGTCTCGGGAGAGACCCAGTACTTC.

The gene calls are TRBV9 and TRBJ2-7, with 7 bases that match TRBD2. Germline CDR1 reads SGDLS; CDR2 reads YYNGEE. The ends lost 4 bases at V and 5 bases at J; junction bases unmatched: 12. The CDR3 spans 15 residues. CDR3 amino acids: CASSPQWGGVNEQYF. CDR3 coding DNA: TGTGCCAGCAGCCCCCAGTGGGGGGGTGTAAACGAGCAGTACTTC.

The chain joins TRBV30 to TRBJ1-2; D not certain. This CDR3 has 15 amino acids. Germline CDR1 is GTSNPN and CDR2 is SVGIG (reference sequence). Between the trimmed V and J ends, which lost 0 bases and 0 bases, there was a span of 11 bases. CDR3 in DNA: TGTGCCTGGAGTGTACCAACAGCTACTAACTATGGCTACACCTTC. Amino acid sequence: CAWSVPTATNYGYTF.

This clone turned up a few times. V is TRBV7-9 and J is TRBJ1-1; possible D gene TRBD1, 5 bases. Trimming stripped 6 bases from V and 0 bases from J, with 8 bases between. CDR1 SEHNR and CDR2 FQNEAQ come from the germline V gene (reference sequence). This CDR3 region has 13 residues. The CDR3 nucleotides read TGTGCCAGCAGACAGGTTATGAACACTGAAGCTTTCTTT. It specifies CASRQVMNTEAFF. The whole variable domain, filled in from reference TRBV7-9 and TRBJ1-1, reads DTGVSQNPRHKITKRGQNVTFRCDPISEHNRLYWYRQTLGQGPEFLTYFQNEAQLEKSRLLSDRFSAERPKGSFSTLEIQRTEQGDSAMYLCASRQVMNTEAFFGQGTRLTVV.

This clone has only a few counts. This rearrangement joins TRBV19 to TRBJ1-5, with D tentatively TRBD1 (6 bases). Germline V gene sequence: CDR1 LNHDA, CDR2 SQIVND (reference sequence). This CDR3 region has 14 residues. Trimming took 1 base from V and 4 from J, leaving 8 bases between them. Here the CDR3 DNA reads TGTGCCAGTAGTATAGGGGGGCCGAATCAGCCCCAGCATTTT. Its protein product is CASSIGGPNQPQHF.

The chain recombines TRBV19 with TRBJ2-3; 11 positions agree with TRBD1. Germline-derived CDR1 and CDR2 are LNHDA and SQIVND (reference sequence). V was pared by 5 bases and J by 4 bases, with 5 bases of the junction left unmatched. This CDR3 is 15 amino acids long. Here the CDR3 reads CASSSRTGGADTQYF. The CDR3 coding sequence is TGTGCCAGTAGTTCGCGGACAGGGGGCGCAGATACGCAGTATTTT.

The DNA of the CDR3 is TGCGCCAGCAGCCAGCCGGGACTAAATTTAGAGCAGTACTTC. Translating it yields CASSQPGLNLEQYF. The V gene is TRBV4-1, the J gene TRBJ2-7; TRBD2 matches at 7 bases. Germline lookup yields CDR1 MGHRA and CDR2 YSYEKL. This CDR3 is 14 amino acids long. With V trimmed by 3 bases and J by 7 bases, 9 bases remained unmatched.

This clone was observed a handful of times. The chain employs TRBV27 and TRBJ1-2; D is undetermined. Germline CDR1 MNHEY, CDR2 SMNVEV (reference sequence). Between the trimmed V and J ends, which lost 6 bases and 4 bases, there was a span of 12 bases. The CDR3 extends over 13 amino acids. For the CDR3, the DNA is TGTGCCAGCAGCTTCGGGAACGGCTATGGCTACACCTTC. This gives the protein CASSFGNGYGYTF.

V gene TRBV10-3 combines with J gene TRBJ2-5, with TRBD2 matching 7 bases. CDR1 and CDR2 from the germline V gene are ENHRY and SYGVKD. J lost 1 base, V lost 4 bases, and 3 bases had no gene match. This CDR3 is 14 amino acids long. The CDR3 spells CAISGSSGQETQYF. For the CDR3, the DNA is TGTGCCATCAGTGGGTCTAGCGGCCAAGAGACCCAGTACTTC.

The rearrangement uses TRBV18 and TRBJ1-4, with D possibly being TRBD1 (5 bases). CDR1 is KGHSH, CDR2 LQKENI, per germline. The CDR3 consists of 14 residues. Trimming cost V 5 bases and J 8 bases, with 15 bases left between them. CDR3 bases: TGTGCCAGCTCATCACGGGGGGTAGGAGAAAAACTGTTTTTT. Its protein product is CASSSRGVGEKLFF.

The rearrangement links TRBV27 to TRBJ2-3; 8 nucleotides line up with TRBD1. This CDR3 has 17 residues. From germline, CDR1 is MNHEY and CDR2 SMNVEV (reference sequence). J gave up 0 bases and V 1 base, and 6 bases lay outside the gene matches. CDR3 in DNA: TGTGCCAGCAGTTTATTAAGGGACAGGTCTAGCACAGATACGCAGTATTTT. This gives the protein CASSLLRDRSSTDTQYF.

This clone has a single count. The chain combines TRBV28 with TRBJ2-7; TRBD1 matches 7 bases. Germline V gives CDR1 MDHEN, CDR2 SYDVKM. There are 14 residues in the CDR3. After removal of 6 bases from V and 4 bases from J, the junction contained 9 bases not matched to a gene. In DNA, the CDR3 is TGTGCCAGCAGGATCGGGACAGTTATATACGAGCAGTACTTC. Protein: CASRIGTVIYEQYF.